Each of the 18 T cell receptor beta chains below was sequenced from the same sample in a study of CD8 T cells in ankylosing spondylitis. TCRdb redid the calling of the 5' RACE reads with MiXCR, one entry per CDR3 protein. In the table there are approximately 15,000 distinct CDR3 sequences, 2.8% of which are singletons. Sequenced input: blood, either unsorted or a sorted T cell fraction (not recorded which). The origin of the receptors is a male donor with ankylosing spondylitis or in good health (not recorded which).

By proportion, this clonotype is medium-sized. The chain is built from TRBV9 and TRBJ2-7, with 7 bases fitting TRBD1. CDR1 is SGDLS and CDR2 is YYNGEE in the germline V gene. This CDR3 has 14 residues. The trim removed 4 bases at V and 6 bases at J, leaving 10 bases unmatched. The CDR3 spells CASSMGQNLGEQYF. CDR3 coding DNA: TGTGCCAGCAGCATGGGACAGAACCTCGGCGAGCAGTACTTC. Filled out from reference TRBV9 and TRBJ2-7, the complete variable domain reads DSGVTQTPKHLITATGQRVTLRCSPRSGDLSVYWYQQSLDQGLQFLIQYYNGEERAKGNILERFSAQQFPDLHSELNLSSLELGDSALYFCASSMGQNLGEQYFGPGTRLTVT.

This clonotype was seen many times. The rearrangement links TRBV9 to TRBJ2-2, with 9 bases lining up with TRBD1. CDR3 size: 15 residues. V was clipped by 3 bases and J by 6 bases; unmatched bases: 6. Germline V gene lookup returns CDR1 SGDLS and CDR2 YYNGEE. The CDR3 bases are TGTGCCAGCAGCGCGACAGGGGGAACCCCCGGGGAGCTGTTTTTT. Its translation is CASSATGGTPGELFF.

In its sample, this clonotype was seen many times. V and J are TRBV9 and TRBJ1-1; TRBD1 agrees at 11 bases. J gave up 3 bases and V 0 bases, and 1 base lay outside the gene matches. The germline V gene has CDR1 SGDLS and CDR2 YYNGEE. The CDR3 has 15 residues. CDR3 region: CASSVGGQGDTEAFF. As DNA, the CDR3 is TGTGCCAGCAGCGTAGGGGGACAGGGGGACACTGAAGCTTTCTTT.

By proportion, this clonotype is medium-sized. V and J are TRBV9 and TRBJ2-3; a possible D gene is TRBD1 (5 bases). This CDR3 contains 15 residues. V gave up 6 bases and J gave up 4 bases, with 18 bases separating them. Germline V CDR1 and CDR2: SGDLS, YYNGEE. CDR3 sequence (DNA): TGTGCCAGCACCCCCTGGTCAGGGTGGCCAGATACGCAGTATTTT. Translating it yields CASTPWSGWPDTQYF. The full variable domain, completed using reference TRBV9 and TRBJ2-3, is DSGVTQTPKHLITATGQRVTLRCSPRSGDLSVYWYQQSLDQGLQFLIQYYNGEERAKGNILERFSAQQFPDLHSELNLSSLELGDSALYFCASTPWSGWPDTQYFGPGTRLTVL.

This clonotype showed up many times. CDR3 protein: CASSVRSGRGTDTQYF. CDR3 bases: TGTGCCAGCAGCGTAAGGAGTGGCAGGGGCACAGATACGCAGTATTTT. The V call is TRBV9, the J call TRBJ2-3; D may be TRBD1 (5 bases). Trimming pared 1 base from V and 1 base from J, leaving 13 bases between. From germline, CDR1 is SGDLS and CDR2 YYNGEE. The CDR3 spans 16 residues.

This clonotype was observed many times. The V call is TRBV6-1, the J call TRBJ2-7; 9 bases match TRBD1. Trimming removed 10 bases from V and 5 bases from J; junction bases left unmatched: 12. The CDR3 sequence is 14 residues long. CDR1 is MNHNS and CDR2 is SASEGT in the germline V gene. For the CDR3, the DNA is TGTGCCAACATAGGAGGACAGGGGACCGACGAGCAGTACTTC. Translation gives CANIGGQGTDEQYF.

This clonotype was found many times. The chain employs TRBV9 and TRBJ1-4; weak D call: TRBD1 (6 bases). The germline CDR1 and CDR2 sequences are SGDLS and YYNGEE. The CDR3 loop spans 15 amino acids. V was pared by 1 base and J by 12 bases, with 19 bases between. The CDR3 coding sequence is TGTGCCAGCAGCGTATCGGACGGTCCGAAGGGGGAACTGTTTTTT. Encoded protein: CASSVSDGPKGELFF. The full variable domain, rest sourced from reference TRBV9 and TRBJ1-4, is DSGVTQTPKHLITATGQRVTLRCSPRSGDLSVYWYQQSLDQGLQFLIQYYNGEERAKGNILERFSAQQFPDLHSELNLSSLELGDSALYFCASSVSDGPKGELFFGSGTQLSVL.

This clonotype was picked up many times. The gene calls are TRBV9 and TRBJ2-5; no firm D call. Germline V gene lookup returns CDR1 SGDLS and CDR2 YYNGEE. Trimming cost V 4 bases and J 4 bases, with 11 bases left between them. CDR3 length: 13 amino acids. CDR3 DNA sequence: TGTGCCAGCAGCCCCTCGCTAGGAGAGACCCAGTACTTC. This gives the protein CASSPSLGETQYF. Variable domain in full (rest from reference TRBV9 and TRBJ2-5): DSGVTQTPKHLITATGQRVTLRCSPRSGDLSVYWYQQSLDQGLQFLIQYYNGEERAKGNILERFSAQQFPDLHSELNLSSLELGDSALYFCASSPSLGETQYFGPGTRLLVL.

The CDR3: CASSVGTGLQETQYF. In DNA form, the CDR3 reads TGTGCCAGCAGCGTAGGGACAGGGCTACAAGAGACCCAGTACTTC. J is TRBJ2-5 and V is TRBV9, with 8 bases aligning to TRBD1. Germline V lookup: CDR1 SGDLS, CDR2 YYNGEE. The CDR3 runs 15 residues. After removal of 0 bases from V and 2 bases from J, the junction contained 3 bases not matched to a gene. Full variable domain (missing parts from reference TRBV9 and TRBJ2-5): DSGVTQTPKHLITATGQRVTLRCSPRSGDLSVYWYQQSLDQGLQFLIQYYNGEERAKGNILERFSAQQFPDLHSELNLSSLELGDSALYFCASSVGTGLQETQYFGPGTRLLVL.

Many counts were recorded for this clonotype. The rearrangement links TRBV9 to TRBJ2-5, with D possibly matching TRBD1 (5 bases). Germline V gene sequence: CDR1 SGDLS, CDR2 YYNGEE. Trimming cost V 0 bases and J 4 bases, with 10 bases left between them. CDR3 length: 14 amino acids. The chain's CDR3 is CASSVGIGAETQYF. CDR3 DNA sequence: TGTGCCAGCAGCGTAGGTATAGGGGCAGAGACCCAGTACTTC.

Points on this clonotype: The junction differs from germline at one of its ends, possibly a read error. The chain employs TRBV9 and TRBJ2-5; possibly TRBD2 for D (6 bases). Germline values: CDR1 SGDLS, CDR2 YYNGEE. The CDR3 totals 14 residues. The CDR3: CAISVGAVGGTQHF. The CDR3 bases are TGTGCCATCAGCGTAGGGGCAGTTGGCGGGACCCAGCACTTC.

This clonotype was seen many times. The rearrangement joins TRBV9 to TRBJ2-5; D remains unclear. The CDR3 has 17 amino acids. Germline loops: CDR1 SGDLS, CDR2 YYNGEE. V gave up 0 bases and J gave up 5 bases, with 20 bases separating them. The CDR3 coding sequence is TGTGCCAGCAGCGTAGGAAGAGGAGTTTTTGAAAGGGAGACCCAGTACTTC. Its protein product is CASSVGRGVFERETQYF.

In its sample, this clonotype was seen many times. The gene calls are TRBV9 and TRBJ2-2, with TRBD1 matching 7 bases. The CDR3 consists of 19 residues. V trimming: 0 bases; J trimming: 1 base; junction bases outside the gene matches: 12. Germline V gene data show CDR1 as SGDLS and CDR2 as YYNGEE. CDR3 amino acids: CASSVESTGQKLNTGELFF. CDR3 in DNA: TGTGCCAGCAGCGTAGAGAGTACGGGACAGAAGCTGAACACCGGGGAGCTGTTTTTT.

This clonotype was counted ten times or more. This chain links TRBV9 with TRBJ2-7; the match to TRBD2 covers 8 bases. The trim removed 0 bases at V and 3 bases at J, leaving 5 bases unmatched. CDR1 and CDR2 from the germline V gene are SGDLS and YYNGEE. The CDR3 length is 15 residues. The CDR3 reads CASSVGSGGFYEQYF. Here the CDR3 DNA reads TGTGCCAGCAGCGTAGGGAGCGGGGGATTCTACGAGCAGTACTTC.

This clonotype was counted many times. The chain joins TRBV9 to TRBJ2-1; 11 bases map to TRBD2. The CDR3 extends over 19 amino acids. In germline, CDR1 is SGDLS, CDR2 YYNGEE. V was clipped by 0 bases and J by 3 bases; unmatched bases: 11. The CDR3 here is CASSVGASGGLGGYNEQFF. Here the CDR3 DNA reads TGTGCCAGCAGCGTAGGAGCTAGCGGGGGGCTGGGGGGCTACAATGAGCAGTTCTTC.

Many counts were recorded for this clonotype. The chain employs TRBV9 and TRBJ2-2; 8 bases match TRBD1. This CDR3 contains 16 residues. After removal of 2 bases from V and 5 bases from J, the junction contained 8 bases not matched to a gene. Germline V lookup: CDR1 SGDLS, CDR2 YYNGEE. The CDR3: CASSVRTGTTTGELFF. The CDR3, as DNA: TGTGCCAGCAGCGTTAGGACAGGGACGACAACCGGGGAGCTGTTTTTT.

In this sample, this clonotype turned up many times. V and J are TRBV9 and TRBJ2-2; 10 bases map to TRBD2. The CDR3 is made up of 16 amino acids. The germline gives CDR1 SGDLS, CDR2 YYNGEE. The V gene end was trimmed by 2 bases and the J gene end by 4 bases; junction bases not matched to a gene: 5. For the CDR3, the DNA is TGTGCCAGCAGCGTCCCAAGCGGGAGGGCCACCGGGGAGCTGTTTTTT. It encodes CASSVPSGRATGELFF.

In its sample, this clonotype was seen many times. The chain combines TRBV9 with TRBJ2-5; 8 bases fit TRBD1. Germline CDR1 SGDLS, CDR2 YYNGEE. This CDR3 has 17 residues. V shed 2 bases, J shed 1 base, and the junction held 10 bases outside the gene matches. CDR3 bases: TGTGCCAGCAGCGTCAACACAGGGGGTCTCTTCCAAGAGACCCAGTACTTC. Residues: CASSVNTGGLFQETQYF.